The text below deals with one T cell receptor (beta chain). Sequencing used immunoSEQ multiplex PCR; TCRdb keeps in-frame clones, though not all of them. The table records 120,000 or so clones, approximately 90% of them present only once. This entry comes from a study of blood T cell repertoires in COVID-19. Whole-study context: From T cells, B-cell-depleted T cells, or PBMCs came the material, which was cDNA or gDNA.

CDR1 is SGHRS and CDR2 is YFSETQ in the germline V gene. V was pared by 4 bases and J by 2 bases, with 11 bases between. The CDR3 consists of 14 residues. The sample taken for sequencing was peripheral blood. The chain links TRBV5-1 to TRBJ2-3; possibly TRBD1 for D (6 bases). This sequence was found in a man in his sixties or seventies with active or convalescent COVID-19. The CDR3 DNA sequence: TGCGCCAGCAGCCCCGGACAGAACACAGATACGCAGTATTTT. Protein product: CASSPGQNTDTQYF.